The 8 T cell receptor beta chains listed next were all sequenced from one sample in a study of cytomegalovirus exposure and HLA in healthy donors. Both 60 Vbeta primers and 13 Jbeta primers went into the PCR. Sequencing used immunoSEQ multiplex PCR; TCRdb keeps in-frame clones, though not all of them. This sample yields around 220,000 clones, of which about 74% are seen a single time; roughly 15% belongs to the top ten. Sequencing input: PBMCs. The receptors here all came from a man between 35 and 55 years old in good health and CMV-seronegative.

This clone came up once. The chain has TRBV7-9 and TRBJ2-1; 9 positions agree with TRBD2. Germline CDR1 reads SEHNR; CDR2 reads FQNEAQ (reference sequence). V trimming: 2 bases; J trimming: 9 bases; junction bases outside the gene matches: 14. The CDR3 is made up of 17 amino acids. The CDR3 sequence is CASSLPVGGRAKGEQFF. For the CDR3, the DNA is TGTGCCAGCAGCTTACCGGTGGGCGGGAGGGCCAAGGGTGAGCAGTTCTTC.

The chain employs TRBV18 and TRBJ1-2; TRBD1 aligns across 7 bases. The CDR3 covers 16 residues. J gave up 8 bases and V 0 bases, and 12 bases lay outside the gene matches. Looked up from germline, CDR1 is KGHSH and CDR2 is LQKENI. Here the CDR3 DNA reads TGTGCCAGCTCACCACCTGTTTCCGGGACAGAGTTAGGCTACACCTTC. Translating gives CASSPPVSGTELGYTF. Complete variable domain (other parts from reference TRBV18 and TRBJ1-2): NAGVMQNPRHLVRRRGQEARLRCSPMKGHSHVYWYRQLPEEGLKFMVYLQKENIIDESGMPKERFSAEFPKEGPSILRIQQVVRGDSAAYFCASSPPVSGTELGYTFGSGTRLTVV.

The chain is built from TRBV30 and TRBJ2-5; the D gene is possibly TRBD2 (7 bases). V dropped 0 bases and J dropped 3 bases, with 8 bases sitting between them. Germline values: CDR1 GTSNPN, CDR2 SVGIG (reference sequence). The CDR3 runs 13 residues. The CDR3 coding sequence is TGTGCCTGGAGTGTAGGGGGGGAAGAGACCCAGTACTTC. Its protein product is CAWSVGGEETQYF.

The chain recombines TRBV7-2 with TRBJ2-7; the D is unclear. The CDR3 runs 14 residues. V was cut by 6 bases and J by 4 bases, with 16 bases left in between. Germline assignment: CDR1 SGHTA and CDR2 FQGNSA. The CDR3 DNA sequence: TGTGCCAGCAGTACCGGGTCCACGAGGTACGAGCAGTACTTC. It translates to CASSTGSTRYEQYF.

This chain connects TRBV4-2 to TRBJ2-1, with 11 bases fitting TRBD2. Trimming cost V 3 bases and J 2 bases; bases outside gene matches: 0. The length of the CDR3 is 15 residues. The germline CDR1 and CDR2 sequences are LGHNA and YNFKEQ. In DNA form, the CDR3 reads TGTGCCAGCAGCCAGGGACTAGCGGCCTACAATGAGCAGTTCTTC. Residues: CASSQGLAAYNEQFF.

In this sample, this clone turned up a few times. The chain links TRBV7-2 to TRBJ1-4, with D possibly being TRBD1 (6 bases). V was pared by 5 bases and J by 4 bases, with 11 bases between. The CDR3 runs to 14 residues. CDR1 is SGHTA and CDR2 is FQGNSA in the germline V gene. CDR3 protein: CASSRSGVNEKLFF. CDR3 DNA sequence: TGTGCCAGCAGCCGGTCAGGGGTTAATGAAAAACTGTTTTTT.

CDR3 DNA: TGTGCCAGCAGTTCAATGGGACTAGCGGGCTTCACAGATACGCAGTATTTT. Amino acids: CASSSMGLAGFTDTQYF. J is TRBJ2-3 and V is TRBV28; 12 nucleotides agree with TRBD2. The V gene's germline CDR1 is MDHEN and CDR2 SYDVKM. V gave up 4 bases and J gave up 2 bases; unmatched junction bases: 7. CDR3 length equals 17 residues.

The chain has TRBV5-1 and TRBJ2-5; D may be TRBD1 (5 bases). The CDR3 covers 15 residues. From germline, CDR1 is SGHRS and CDR2 YFSETQ. V was clipped by 3 bases and J by 5 bases, with 17 bases between them. The DNA for the CDR3 is TGCGCCAGCAGCTCCTGGGGCAGGGTCGGGGAGACCCAGTACTTC. Translation: CASSSWGRVGETQYF.